This T cell receptor (beta chain) originates from a study of blood T cell repertoires in COVID-19. The CDR3 contains 15 residues. Germline lookup yields CDR1 MNHNY and CDR2 SVGAGI (reference sequence). The germline V and J ends were trimmed by 2 bases and 3 bases, with 14 bases remaining between them. Profiled with immunoSEQ multiplex PCR; TCRdb holds only in-frame clones, not every one. This table holds more than 120,000 clones, around 88% found once. The TCR originated in a human donor in a cohort sampled during active COVID-19. The sequenced sample consisted of peripheral blood. V and J are TRBV6-6 and TRBJ2-7; no firm D call. The CDR3 region has the DNA TGTGCCAGCAGTTACCCGACTGGTAACAACTACGAGCAGTACTTC. Translation: CASSYPTGNNYEQYF.